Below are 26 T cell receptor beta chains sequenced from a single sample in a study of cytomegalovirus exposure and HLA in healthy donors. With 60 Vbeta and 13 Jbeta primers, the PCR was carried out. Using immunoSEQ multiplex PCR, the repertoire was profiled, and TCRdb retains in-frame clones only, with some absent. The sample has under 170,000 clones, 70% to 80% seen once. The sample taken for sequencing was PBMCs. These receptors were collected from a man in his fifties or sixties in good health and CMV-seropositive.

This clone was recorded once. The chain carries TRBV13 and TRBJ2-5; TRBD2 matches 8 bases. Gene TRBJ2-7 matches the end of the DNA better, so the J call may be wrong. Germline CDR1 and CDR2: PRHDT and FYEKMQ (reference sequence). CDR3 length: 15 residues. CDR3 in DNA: TGTGCCAGCAGCTATAGCGGGATAGGGTCCTACGAGCAGTACTTC. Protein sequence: CASSYSGIGSYEQYF.

CDR3 sequence: CASSVGDNYYNEQFF. As DNA, the CDR3 is TGTGCCAGCAGCGTAGGGGACAACTACTACAATGAGCAGTTCTTC. The rearrangement links TRBV9 to TRBJ2-1, with D possibly matching TRBD1 (6 bases). This CDR3 contains 15 residues. Trimming took off 0 bases at V and 3 bases at J, with 10 bases between the two ends. CDR1 is SGDLS, CDR2 YYNGEE, per germline.

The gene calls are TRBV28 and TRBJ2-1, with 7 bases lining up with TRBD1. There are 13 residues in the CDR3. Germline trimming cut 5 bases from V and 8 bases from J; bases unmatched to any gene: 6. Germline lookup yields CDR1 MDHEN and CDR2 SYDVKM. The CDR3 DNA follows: TGTGCCAGCAGTCCCGACAGGGTCTATGAGCAGTTCTTC. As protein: CASSPDRVYEQFF.

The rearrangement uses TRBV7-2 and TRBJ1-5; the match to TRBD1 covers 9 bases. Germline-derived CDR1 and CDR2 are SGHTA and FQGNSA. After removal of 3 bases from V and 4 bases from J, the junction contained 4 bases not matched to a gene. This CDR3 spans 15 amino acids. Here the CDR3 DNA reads TGTGCCAGCAGCTTGCGTGGGACAGGGAATCAGCCCCAGCATTTT. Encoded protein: CASSLRGTGNQPQHF.

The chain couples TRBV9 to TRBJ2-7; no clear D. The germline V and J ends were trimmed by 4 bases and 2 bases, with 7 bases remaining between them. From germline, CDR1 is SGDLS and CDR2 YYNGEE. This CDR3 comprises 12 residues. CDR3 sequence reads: CASSPGAYEQYF. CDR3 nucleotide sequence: TGTGCCAGCAGCCCGGGTGCCTACGAGCAGTACTTC.

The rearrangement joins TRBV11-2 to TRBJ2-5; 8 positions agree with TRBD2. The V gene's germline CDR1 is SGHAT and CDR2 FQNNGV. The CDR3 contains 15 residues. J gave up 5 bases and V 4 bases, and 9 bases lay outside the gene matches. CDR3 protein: CASSSGLPGGETQYF. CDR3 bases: TGTGCCAGCAGCTCGGGACTCCCGGGGGGGGAGACCCAGTACTTC.

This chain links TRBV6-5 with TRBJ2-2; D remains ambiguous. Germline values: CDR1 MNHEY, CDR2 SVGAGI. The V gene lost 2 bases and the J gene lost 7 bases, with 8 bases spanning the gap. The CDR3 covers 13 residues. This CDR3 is CASSYLSIGELFF. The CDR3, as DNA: TGTGCCAGCAGTTACCTTAGCATCGGGGAGCTGTTTTTT.

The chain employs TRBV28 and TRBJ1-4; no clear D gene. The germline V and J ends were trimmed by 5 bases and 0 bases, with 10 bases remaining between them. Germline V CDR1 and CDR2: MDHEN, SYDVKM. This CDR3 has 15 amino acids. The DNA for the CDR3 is TGTGCCAGCAGTCCCTACACAGCAACTAATGAAAAACTGTTTTTT. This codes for CASSPYTATNEKLFF.

CDR3 DNA sequence: TGTGCCAGCAGGGCGGGACAGGGGATCGGGGAGCTGTTTTTT. Its translation: CASRAGQGIGELFF. The chain links TRBV2 to TRBJ2-2; TRBD1 agrees at 10 bases. The germline gives CDR1 SNHLY, CDR2 FYNNEI. The CDR3 contains 14 residues. V was clipped by 6 bases and J by 7 bases; unmatched bases: 5.

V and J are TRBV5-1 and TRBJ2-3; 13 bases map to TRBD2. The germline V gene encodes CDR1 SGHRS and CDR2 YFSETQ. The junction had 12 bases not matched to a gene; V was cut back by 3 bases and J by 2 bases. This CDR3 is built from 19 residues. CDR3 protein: CASSWQRGTSGEPTDTQYF. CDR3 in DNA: TGCGCCAGCAGCTGGCAGAGAGGGACTAGCGGGGAACCCACAGATACGCAGTATTTT.

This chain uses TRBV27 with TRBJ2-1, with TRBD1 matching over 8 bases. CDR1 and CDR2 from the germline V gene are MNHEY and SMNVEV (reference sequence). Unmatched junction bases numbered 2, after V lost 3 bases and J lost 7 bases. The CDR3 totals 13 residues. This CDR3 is CASSFQGANEQFF. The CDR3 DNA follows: TGTGCCAGCAGTTTCCAGGGGGCGAATGAGCAGTTCTTC.

The chain's CDR3 is CASAAAQQYF. The CDR3 DNA is TGTGCCAGCGCGGCGGCCCAGCAGTACTTC. The chain joins TRBV28 to TRBJ2-5; unclear D gene. CDR3 length: 10 amino acids. Germline lookup yields CDR1 MDHEN and CDR2 SYDVKM. V shed 8 bases and J shed 11 bases, with 12 bases lying between them.

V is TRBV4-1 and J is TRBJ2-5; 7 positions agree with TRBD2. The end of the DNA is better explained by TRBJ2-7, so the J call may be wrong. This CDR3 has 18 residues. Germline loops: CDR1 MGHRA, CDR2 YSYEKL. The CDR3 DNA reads TGCGCCAGCAGCCAAGAGGGTACAATGGCGGGAGAGTCCTACGAGCAGTACTTC. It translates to CASSQEGTMAGESYEQYF.

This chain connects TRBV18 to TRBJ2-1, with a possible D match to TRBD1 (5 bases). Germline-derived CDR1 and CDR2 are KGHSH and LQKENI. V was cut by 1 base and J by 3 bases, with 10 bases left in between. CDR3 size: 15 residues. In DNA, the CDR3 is TGTGCCAGCTCACCACAGGGGTATTTCTACAATGAGCAGTTCTTC. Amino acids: CASSPQGYFYNEQFF.

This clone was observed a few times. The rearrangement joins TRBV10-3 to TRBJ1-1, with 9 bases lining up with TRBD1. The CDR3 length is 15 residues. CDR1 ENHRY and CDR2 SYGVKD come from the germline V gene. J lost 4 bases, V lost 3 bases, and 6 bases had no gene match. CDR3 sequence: CAISDHRGLGTEAFF. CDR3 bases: TGTGCCATCAGTGACCACAGGGGGCTGGGCACTGAAGCTTTCTTT.

The CDR3 reads CASSLWGGETQYF. The CDR3 DNA reads as TGTGCCAGCAGTTTATGGGGGGGTGAGACCCAGTACTTC. The gene calls are TRBV27 and TRBJ2-5; 7 bases fit TRBD2. Germline CDR1 is MNHEY and CDR2 is SMNVEV (reference sequence). J lost 5 bases, V lost 1 base, and 1 base had no gene match. The CDR3 is 13 residues long.

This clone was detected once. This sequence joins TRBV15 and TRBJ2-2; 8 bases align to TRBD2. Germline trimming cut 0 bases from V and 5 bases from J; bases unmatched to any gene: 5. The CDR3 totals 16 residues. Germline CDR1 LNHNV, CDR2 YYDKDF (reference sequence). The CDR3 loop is CATSRELADPTGELFF. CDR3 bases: TGTGCCACCAGCAGAGAACTAGCGGACCCAACCGGGGAGCTGTTTTTT.

CDR3 sequence: CASSLGASRETQYF. The CDR3 DNA reads as TGCGCCAGCAGCTTGGGCGCGAGCAGGGAGACCCAGTACTTC. The J gene is TRBJ2-5, the V gene TRBV5-1; D remains unclear. With 0 bases removed from V and 5 bases from J, the gap between germline ends came to 11 bases. Per germline, CDR1 SGHRS and CDR2 YFSETQ. This CDR3 has 14 residues.

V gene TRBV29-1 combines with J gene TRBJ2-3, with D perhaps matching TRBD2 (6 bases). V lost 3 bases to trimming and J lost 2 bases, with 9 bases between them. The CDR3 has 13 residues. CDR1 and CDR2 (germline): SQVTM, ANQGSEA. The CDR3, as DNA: TGCAGCGTTGATTCGGGGGACACAGATACGCAGTATTTT. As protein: CSVDSGDTDTQYF.

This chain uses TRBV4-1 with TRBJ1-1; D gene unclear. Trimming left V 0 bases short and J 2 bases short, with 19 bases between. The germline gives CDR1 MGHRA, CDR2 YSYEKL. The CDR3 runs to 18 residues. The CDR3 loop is CASSQDNSRQLINTEAFF. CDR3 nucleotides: TGCGCCAGCAGCCAAGATAATTCCAGACAATTAATCAACACTGAAGCTTTCTTT.

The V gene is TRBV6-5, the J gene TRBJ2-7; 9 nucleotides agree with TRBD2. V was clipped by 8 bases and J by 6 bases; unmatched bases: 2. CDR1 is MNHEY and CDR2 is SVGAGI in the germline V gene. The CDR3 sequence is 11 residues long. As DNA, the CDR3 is TGTGCCAGCCTGCGGGGGGGCGAGCAGTACTTC. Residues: CASLRGGEQYF.

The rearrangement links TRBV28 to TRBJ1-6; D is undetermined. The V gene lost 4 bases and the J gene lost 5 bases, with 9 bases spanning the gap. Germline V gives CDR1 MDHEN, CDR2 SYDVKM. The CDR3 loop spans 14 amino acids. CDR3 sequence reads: CASSSNRHNSPLHF. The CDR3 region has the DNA TGTGCCAGCAGTTCAAACAGACATAATTCACCCCTCCACTTT.

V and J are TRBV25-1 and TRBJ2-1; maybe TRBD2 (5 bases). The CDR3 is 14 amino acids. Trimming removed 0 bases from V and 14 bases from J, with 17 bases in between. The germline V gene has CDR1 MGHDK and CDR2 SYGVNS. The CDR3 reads CASSEYSDSSGEFF. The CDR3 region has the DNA TGTGCCAGCAGTGAATATAGCGACTCCTCGGGCGAGTTCTTC.

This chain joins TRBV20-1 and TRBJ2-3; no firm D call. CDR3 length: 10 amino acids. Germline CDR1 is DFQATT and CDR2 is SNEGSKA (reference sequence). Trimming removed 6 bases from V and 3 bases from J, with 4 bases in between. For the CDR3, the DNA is TGCAGTGCCAATACAGATACGCAGTATTTT. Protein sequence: CSANTDTQYF.

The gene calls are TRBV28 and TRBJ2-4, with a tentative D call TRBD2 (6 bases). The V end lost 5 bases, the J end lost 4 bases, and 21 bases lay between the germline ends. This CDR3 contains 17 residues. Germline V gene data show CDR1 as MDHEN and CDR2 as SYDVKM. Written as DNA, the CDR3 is TGTGCCAGCAGTCGGGGGTGGGCAGGGAGAGTGAAAAACATTCAGTACTTC. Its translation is CASSRGWAGRVKNIQYF. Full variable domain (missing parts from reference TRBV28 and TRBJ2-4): DVKVTQSSRYLVKRTGEKVFLECVQDMDHENMFWYRQDPGLGLRLIYFSYDVKMKEKGDIPEGYSVSREKKERFSLILESASTNQTSMYLCASSRGWAGRVKNIQYFGAGTRLSVL.

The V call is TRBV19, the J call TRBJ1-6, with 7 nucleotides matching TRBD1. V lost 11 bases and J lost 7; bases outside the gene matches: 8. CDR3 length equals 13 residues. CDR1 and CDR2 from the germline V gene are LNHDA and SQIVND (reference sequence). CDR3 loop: CAARDRLNSPLHF. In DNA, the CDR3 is TGTGCCGCCCGGGACAGATTAAATTCACCCCTCCACTTT. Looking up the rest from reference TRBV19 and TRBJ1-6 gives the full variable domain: DGGITQSPKYLFRKEGQNVTLSCEQNLNHDAMYWYRQDPGQGLRLIYYSQIVNDFQKGDIAEGYSVSREKKESFPLTVTSAQKNPTAFYLCAARDRLNSPLHFGNGTRLTVT.